The next 24 T cell receptor beta chains were all read from a single sample in a study of identical twins. TCRdb fed the 5' RACE reads into MiXCR, producing one record per CDR3 protein. This sample has 200,000 to 300,000 distinct CDR3 sequences; roughly 7% occur once, and the top ten carry roughly 3.6%. The data also belong to a second study, concerning yellow fever vaccine responses in identical twins.

Sequencing input: memory (CD45RO+) T cells sorted from blood. The origin of the receptors is a young woman in good health.

This clonotype was recorded at least ten times. The V gene is TRBV7-6, the J gene TRBJ1-1, with a weak D call TRBD1 (5 bases). The CDR3 consists of 13 residues. Germline CDR1 SGHVS, CDR2 FNYEAQ. V was cut by 5 bases and J by 1 base, with 8 bases left in between. CDR3: CASSATGNTEAFF. The DNA of the CDR3 is TGTGCCAGCAGCGCCACAGGGAACACTGAAGCTTTCTTT. The variable domain in full, with the rest retrieved from reference TRBV7-6 and TRBJ1-1, is GAGVSQSPRYKVTKRGQDVALRCDPISGHVSLYWYRQALGQGPEFLTYFNYEAQQDKSGLPNDRFSAERPEGSISTLTIQRTEQRDSAMYRCASSATGNTEAFFGQGTRLTVV.

This clonotype has a handful of counts. This chain connects TRBV24-1 to TRBJ2-5; 8 bases match TRBD2. V lost 1 base to trimming and J lost 3 bases; unmatched junction nucleotides: 3. The CDR3 length is 15 residues. CDR1 is KGHDR, CDR2 SFDVKD, per germline. The CDR3 DNA is TGTGCCACCAGTGATTTTACTAGCGGAAAAGAGACCCAGTACTTC. Protein product: CATSDFTSGKETQYF.

This clonotype occurred many times. The genes are TRBV5-1 and TRBJ2-1; D perhaps matches TRBD2 (6 bases). The germline gives CDR1 SGHRS, CDR2 YFSETQ. Deletions cut 4 bases from V and 5 bases from J, with 16 bases between. This CDR3 has 15 residues. The CDR3 loop reads CASSIVPGLDNEQFF. CDR3 in DNA: TGCGCCAGCAGCATTGTCCCGGGACTTGACAATGAGCAGTTCTTC.

This clonotype has more than one count but fewer than ten. The rearrangement joins TRBV25-1 to TRBJ2-1; D is unclear. In germline, CDR1 is MGHDK, CDR2 SYGVNS. V was clipped by 4 bases and J by 7 bases, with 11 bases between them. The CDR3 sequence is 13 residues long. Here the CDR3 reads CASSALGLNEQFF. Written as DNA, the CDR3 is TGTGCCAGCAGTGCCCTGGGTTTGAATGAGCAGTTCTTC. The complete variable domain, with remaining parts taken from reference TRBV25-1 and TRBJ2-1, reads EADIYQTPRYLVIGTGKKITLECSQTMGHDKMYWYQQDPGMELHLIHYSYGVNSTEKGDLSSESTVSRIRTEHFPLTLESARPSHTSQYLCASSALGLNEQFFGPGTRLTVL.

This clonotype was counted only a few times. The chain carries TRBV24-1 and TRBJ2-7; D is undetermined. From germline, CDR1 is KGHDR and CDR2 SFDVKD. CDR3 length: 13 amino acids. Between the trimmed V and J ends, which lost 2 bases and 3 bases, there was a span of 7 bases. In DNA, the CDR3 is TGTGCCACCAGTGATTCCCTCTTCTACGAGCAGTACTTC. Its translation is CATSDSLFYEQYF.

Many counts were recorded for this clonotype. This chain joins TRBV7-2 and TRBJ2-1; 7 nucleotides line up with TRBD1. With 10 bases clipped from V and 9 bases from J, the junction kept 12 bases outside the gene matches. CDR3 size: 13 residues. Germline V gene sequence: CDR1 SGHTA, CDR2 FQGNSA. The CDR3, as DNA: TGTGCCACCGACAGGGTCTCAAGGAGTGAGCAGTTCTTC. This codes for CATDRVSRSEQFF. The full variable domain, its missing parts supplied by reference TRBV7-2 and TRBJ2-1, is GAGVSQSPSNKVTEKGKDVELRCDPISGHTALYWYRQSLGQGLEFLIYFQGNSAPDKSGLPSDRFSAERTGGSVSTLTIQRTQQEDSAVYLCATDRVSRSEQFFGPGTRLTVL.

J is TRBJ1-1 and V is TRBV3-1; no clear D gene. Germline CDR1 LGHDT, CDR2 YNNKEL (reference sequence). The V gene lost 4 bases and the J gene lost 3 bases, with 15 bases spanning the gap. The CDR3 has 15 amino acids. The CDR3 here is CASSPQQSSHTEAFF. Written as DNA, the CDR3 is TGTGCCAGCAGCCCCCAACAGTCATCCCACACTGAAGCTTTCTTT.

This clonotype was observed a handful of times. The chain is built from TRBV6-2 or TRBV6-3 and TRBJ2-2; D assignment may be TRBD1 or TRBD2 (5 bases each). This CDR3 contains 15 residues. Germline loops: CDR1 MNHEY, CDR2 SVGEGT. Trimming pared 2 bases from V and 7 bases from J, leaving 14 bases between. In DNA form, the CDR3 reads TGTGCCAGCAGTTACAGGGACCGGGATATCGGGGAGCTGTTTTTT. It yields the protein CASSYRDRDIGELFF.

This clonotype has just a few counts. This chain uses TRBV24-1 with TRBJ2-3; 10 nucleotides match TRBD1. The CDR3 covers 16 residues. CDR1 KGHDR and CDR2 SFDVKD come from the germline V gene. V gave up 7 bases and J gave up 4 bases; unmatched junction bases: 10. Written as DNA, the CDR3 is TGTGCCACCAGCCAGGCCGGGACAGGGGCCTCAGATACGCAGTATTTT. This translates into CATSQAGTGASDTQYF.

The sample holds many counts of this clonotype. The chain uses TRBV20-1 and TRBJ2-3; 10 bases are shared with TRBD2. The germline V gene encodes CDR1 DFQATT and CDR2 SNEGSKA (reference sequence). The CDR3 covers 17 residues. V shed 1 base and J 5 bases; nucleotides not matched to a gene: 12. Here the CDR3 reads CSARGLAAGGPGDTQYF. CDR3 DNA sequence: TGCAGTGCTAGAGGTCTGGCAGCGGGGGGGCCGGGAGATACGCAGTATTTT.

CDR3 loop: CASRQTGGPYNEQFF. The CDR3 bases are TGTGCCAGCAGACAGACAGGGGGTCCCTACAATGAGCAGTTCTTC. V is TRBV6-1 and J is TRBJ2-1, with TRBD1 identical over 9 bases. Per germline, CDR1 MNHNS and CDR2 SASEGT. Unmatched junction bases numbered 5, after V lost 6 bases and J lost 2 bases. This CDR3 has 15 amino acids.

This clonotype was observed many times. The V and J genes are TRBV29-1 and TRBJ2-5; the D gene is possibly TRBD2 (5 bases). Trimming removed 8 bases from V and 4 bases from J, with 14 bases in between. The length of the CDR3 is 12 residues. Per germline, CDR1 SQVTM and CDR2 ANQGSEA. The chain's CDR3 is CSTRVGRETQYF. CDR3 bases: TGCAGCACCCGCGTAGGGAGAGAGACCCAGTACTTC.

This clonotype showed up just a few times. The chain joins TRBV11-3 to TRBJ2-7; no clear D. V lost 3 bases and J 2 bases, leaving 11 bases between the germline ends. This CDR3 contains 14 residues. CDR1 is SGHNT, CDR2 YENEEA, per germline. This chain's CDR3 is CASSFFGGTYEQYF. The CDR3 nucleotides read TGTGCCAGCAGCTTTTTTGGCGGCACCTACGAGCAGTACTTC. The complete variable domain, with remaining parts taken from reference TRBV11-3 and TRBJ2-7, reads EAGVVQSPRYKIIEKKQPVAFWCNPISGHNTLYWYLQNLGQGPELLIRYENEEAVDDSQLPKDRFSAERLKGVDSTLKIQPAELGDSAVYLCASSFFGGTYEQYFGPGTRLTVT.

This clonotype was seen ten or more times. This sequence joins TRBV10-3 and TRBJ1-1; TRBD1 matches 8 bases. V shed 6 bases, J shed 6 bases, and the junction held 6 bases outside the gene matches. The CDR3 is 13 amino acids. Looked up from germline, CDR1 is ENHRY and CDR2 is SYGVKD. CDR3 DNA: TGTGCCATCAGCTCGGGACAGGCTTCTGAAGCTTTCTTT. Its translation: CAISSGQASEAFF.

Relative to its sample, this clonotype is medium-sized. The chain links TRBV27 to TRBJ2-1, with D maybe TRBD2 (6 bases). The CDR3 covers 13 residues. V was trimmed by 7 bases and J by 8 bases, leaving 15 bases between them. The V gene's germline CDR1 is MNHEY and CDR2 SMNVEV (reference sequence). The CDR3 loop reads CASTSILADEQFF. As DNA, the CDR3 is TGTGCCAGCACCTCAATACTAGCCGATGAGCAGTTCTTC.

The table lists this clonotype with a few counts. J is TRBJ2-1 and V is TRBV9, with no clear D. Trimming took 0 bases from V and 7 from J, leaving 8 bases between them. CDR3 length: 13 residues. Germline V gives CDR1 SGDLS, CDR2 YYNGEE. The CDR3 is CASSVEVGNEQFF. The CDR3 DNA sequence: TGTGCCAGCAGCGTAGAGGTAGGGAATGAGCAGTTCTTC.

This chain joins TRBV5-8 and TRBJ1-6; no firm D call. Germline V gene lookup returns CDR1 SGHTS and CDR2 YDEGEE. Trimming pared 0 bases from V and 13 bases from J, leaving 11 bases between. This CDR3 has 13 amino acids. CDR3 amino acids: CASSLDEGRPLHF. The CDR3 DNA reads as TGTGCCAGCAGCTTGGATGAAGGCAGGCCCCTCCACTTT.

In its sample, this clonotype was seen a few times. The V gene is TRBV5-1, the J gene TRBJ2-3; D is ambiguous. Deletions cut 5 bases from V and 11 bases from J, with 24 bases between. The CDR3 extends over 15 amino acids. Germline V gene sequence: CDR1 SGHRS, CDR2 YFSETQ. CDR3: CASRPSLTGLGQQYF. CDR3 in DNA: TGCGCCAGCAGACCATCATTGACGGGTCTCGGTCAGCAGTATTTT.

Many counts were recorded for this clonotype. V usage is TRBV11-2 and J usage is TRBJ2-1; TRBD2 aligns across 9 bases. CDR1 and CDR2 from the germline V gene are SGHAT and FQNNGV. After removal of 5 bases from V and 2 bases from J, the junction contained 4 bases not matched to a gene. This CDR3 spans 15 amino acids. CDR3 bases: TGTGCCAGCAGCCCGGGACTAGCTACCTACAATGAGCAGTTCTTC. This gives the protein CASSPGLATYNEQFF.

The chain is built from TRBV10-3 and TRBJ2-1, with 9 bases aligning to TRBD1. Trimming cost V 4 bases and J 6 bases; bases outside gene matches: 10. Per the germline V gene, CDR1 is ENHRY and CDR2 is SYGVKD. This CDR3 comprises 16 residues. The CDR3: CAISGGQGTSVNEQFF. The CDR3 DNA is TGTGCCATCAGTGGGGGACAGGGTACATCTGTCAATGAGCAGTTCTTC.

This clonotype has more than one count but fewer than ten. CDR3: CASSLPDLTDTQYF. CDR3 coding DNA: TGTGCCAGCAGCTTACCCGATCTCACAGATACGCAGTATTTT. The genes are TRBV5-5 and TRBJ2-3; no firm D call. Deletions cut 2 bases from V and 2 bases from J, with 9 bases between. The CDR3 runs 14 residues. Germline CDR1 is SGHKS and CDR2 is YYEKEE (reference sequence).

This clonotype was detected many times. The chain has TRBV5-1 and TRBJ2-3; D remains ambiguous. The CDR3 runs 14 residues. The ends were cut back, 0 bases at V and 2 bases at J, with 7 bases in the middle. Germline V CDR1 and CDR2: SGHRS, YFSETQ. The CDR3 region is CASSLGLYTDTQYF. The DNA for the CDR3 is TGCGCCAGCAGCTTGGGACTCTACACAGATACGCAGTATTTT.

Only a few counts were recorded for this clonotype. This chain joins TRBV5-5 and TRBJ2-1; D might be TRBD1 or TRBD2, each matching 5 bases. Germline V lookup: CDR1 SGHKS, CDR2 YYEKEE (reference sequence). This CDR3 is 12 amino acids long. V lost 4 bases and J lost 12, with 14 bases in between. CDR3 nucleotides: TGTGCCAGCAGCCTGTCCGGGGCTTGGCAGTTCTTC. Translated: CASSLSGAWQFF.

The sample holds a few counts of this clonotype. V is TRBV27 and J is TRBJ2-3; 10 nucleotides match TRBD2. The CDR3 has 19 amino acids. In germline, CDR1 is MNHEY, CDR2 SMNVEV (reference sequence). J gave up 2 bases and V 0 bases, and 11 bases lay outside the gene matches. The CDR3 sequence is CASSLSPIPAGGITDTQYF. CDR3 DNA: TGTGCCAGCAGTTTATCGCCAATTCCAGCGGGAGGGATCACAGATACGCAGTATTTT.